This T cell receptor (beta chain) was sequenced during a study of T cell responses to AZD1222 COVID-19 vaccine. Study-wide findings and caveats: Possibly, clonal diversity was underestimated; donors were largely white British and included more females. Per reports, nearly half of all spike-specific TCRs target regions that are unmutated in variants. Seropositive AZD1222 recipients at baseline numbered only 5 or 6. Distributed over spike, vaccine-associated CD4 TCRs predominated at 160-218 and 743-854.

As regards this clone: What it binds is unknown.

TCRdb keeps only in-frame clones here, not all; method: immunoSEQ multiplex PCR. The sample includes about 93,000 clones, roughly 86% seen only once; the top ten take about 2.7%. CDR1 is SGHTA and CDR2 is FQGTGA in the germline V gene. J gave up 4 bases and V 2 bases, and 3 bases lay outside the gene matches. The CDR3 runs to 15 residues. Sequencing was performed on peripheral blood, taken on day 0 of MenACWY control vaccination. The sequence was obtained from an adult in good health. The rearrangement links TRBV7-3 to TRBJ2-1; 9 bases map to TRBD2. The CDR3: CASSLSSGVYNEQFF. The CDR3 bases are TGTGCCAGCAGCTTATCTAGCGGGGTGTACAATGAGCAGTTCTTC.